What follows is one T cell receptor beta chain and its context. Antigen: not known. This sample is drawn from a study of T-cell memory formation after mild COVID-19. TCRdb re-derived calls from the 5' RACE reads in MiXCR, one entry per CDR3 protein. The data contain about 290,000 distinct CDR3 sequences, 15% to 20% of them seen just once; the ten biggest clones take up 22%. Trimming removed 4 bases at V and 5 bases at J, with 14 bases between. Germline loops: CDR1 SGHTA, CDR2 FQGNSA. CDR3 size: 14 residues. General study results and limits: Nothing confirmed that second-wave clones peaking on day 37 were specific for SARS-CoV-2. The study detected some responding clones in pre-infection memory, suggesting cross-reactive memory joined.

The genes are TRBV7-2 and TRBJ2-5; maybe TRBD1 (5 bases). Sequences were obtained from PBMCs or a T cell subset sorted from them (not recorded which). The receptor's source is a man younger than 35 who had mild COVID-19 (a few samples of this study predate the infection). Cell type and time point are not known. CDR3 DNA: TGTGCCAGCAGCTCGCAGGGCACTGGGGAGACCCAGTACTTC. It specifies CASSSQGTGETQYF. The complete variable domain, with remaining parts taken from reference TRBV7-2 and TRBJ2-5, reads GAGVSQSPSNKVTEKGKDVELRCDPISGHTALYWYRQSLGQGLEFLIYFQGNSAPDKSGLPSDRFSAERTGGSVSTLTIQRTQQEDSAVYLCASSSQGTGETQYFGPGTRLLVL.